This paragraph reports one TCR beta chain. Its antigen specificity is not known. No base quality values were provided; no much bigger clone lies one nucleotide off. Different DNA sequences within this sample yield the same CDR3. The receptor library was made with the immunoSEQ multiplex PCR assay. As stored in TCRdb, this immuneACCESS dataset retains in-frame rearrangements with V and J assigned. A fraction of the clones does not appear; measured against another copy, unresolved V genes explain less than half of the discrepancy, and the remainder lacks a known reason. The sample table lists tens of thousands of clones, around nine tenths of them with a count of one. The ten most abundant clones make up under 2% of the sample. These data come from a study of T cell changes during pregnancy in multiple sclerosis (dated by TCRdb to between 2018 and 2021). Notes on the research overall: Changes in the T cell repertoire over the course of pregnancy were examined in this study in women with multiple sclerosis.

The junction carries 4 bases between V and J, which are trimmed by 3 bases and 0 bases respectively. The CDR3 covers 13 residues, taking in both the cysteine and the phenylalanine. Kept here is only the CDR3 DNA, which spans 39 bases and is read in frame from base 1. The germline V gene yields KGHSH for CDR1 and LQKENI for CDR2. The material sequenced was peripheral blood, taken in the first trimester of pregnancy. The clonotype was recovered from a female donor in good health, enrolled as a control in a pregnancy study. The V and J genes are TRBV18 and TRBJ2-3; a confident D gene designation cannot be given. The nucleotide sequence reads TGTGCCAGCTCACCCACTAGCACAGATACGCAGTATTTT. It encodes CASSPTSTDTQYF.